The 3 T cell receptor beta chains below come from one sample, sequenced in a study of blood T cell repertoires in COVID-19. The method was immunoSEQ multiplex PCR; TCRdb's version includes in-frame clones alone and lacks a portion of them. The sample holds tens of thousands of clones, about 78% seen once. Sequenced input: peripheral blood. The origin of the receptors is an elderly man with acute or convalescent COVID-19.

The genes are TRBV11-2 and TRBJ2-7, with TRBD1 as a possible D gene (6 bases). The CDR3 totals 13 residues. V dropped 2 bases and J dropped 12 bases, with 17 bases sitting between them. From germline, CDR1 is SGHAT and CDR2 FQNNGV. CDR3 nucleotide sequence: TGTGCCAGCAGCTTACCCGGTCGTCGGACAGTGTACTTC. Translation: CASSLPGRRTVYF. Using reference TRBV11-2 and TRBJ2-7 for the parts outside the CDR3, the full variable domain is EAGVAQSPRYKIIEKRQSVAFWCNPISGHATLYWYQQILGQGPKLLIQFQNNGVVDDSQLPKDRFSAERLKGVDSTLKIQPAKLEDSAVYLCASSLPGRRTVYFGPGTRLTVT.

V gene TRBV6-6 combines with J gene TRBJ1-2; a possible D gene is TRBD1 (6 bases). With 4 bases removed from V and 5 bases from J, the gap between germline ends came to 20 bases. This CDR3 region has 16 residues. CDR1 and CDR2 from the germline V gene are MNHNY and SVGAGI (reference sequence). The CDR3 nucleotides read TGTGCCAGCAGTTTTACTGGGGGGGCGTGGGAATATGGCTACACCTTC. This sequence encodes CASSFTGGAWEYGYTF.

The J gene is TRBJ2-3, the V gene TRBV15, with 9 bases aligning to TRBD2. The germline V gene encodes CDR1 LNHNV and CDR2 YYDKDF (reference sequence). Trimming removed 1 base from V and 12 bases from J; junction bases left unmatched: 8. CDR3 length: 14 amino acids. The CDR3 DNA reads as TGTGCCACCAGCAGAGTGGCTAGCGGGGCCTCTCAGTATTTT. Amino acid sequence: CATSRVASGASQYF.